This T cell receptor beta chain was identified in a study of response to subunit inactivated influenza vaccine. TCRdb re-derived calls from the RT-PCR reads in MiXCR, one entry per CDR3 protein. The data contain more than 450,000 distinct CDR3 sequences, 11% of them singletons. Trimming at V came to 3 bases and at J to 0 bases, leaving 12 bases not matched to a gene. The CDR3 runs 19 residues. Germline V lookup: CDR1 LGHNA, CDR2 YSLEER. Another study also made use of these data, one on T cells expressing NK-cell markers. As reported in that work: It was by 5'RACE template switching with UMIs that TCR beta cDNA was made. The TCR beta repertoires were obtained from sorted CD3+CD56+NKG2C+, CD3+CD56+NKG2C- and CD3+CD56-NKG2C+ T cells. Within the sequenced cohort of eight donors, seven exhibited HCMV seropositivity and one was seronegative. Only alpha-beta TCR T cells were sorted in several experiments, using an anti-gamma-delta TCR antibody. It is unclear if expanded NKG2C-expressing clones target HCMV antigens.

The chain joins TRBV4-3 to TRBJ2-1; TRBD2 agrees at 9 bases. The clonotype was recovered from a man aged 45-65 years who received an inactivated influenza vaccine. Source: PBMCs from blood, taken on the day of vaccination. The CDR3, as DNA: TGCGCCAGCAGCCACGGGTGGACTAGCGCCCAGGTCTCCTACAATGAGCAGTTCTTC. This codes for CASSHGWTSAQVSYNEQFF.